The clone carrying this T cell receptor (beta chain) was found a few times. What it recognizes is unknown. As every portion of the isolated RNA was reverse transcribed, the sequencing read expressed TCRB transcripts. TCRdb's copy holds only in-frame clones and misses some; the assay was immunoSEQ multiplex PCR. The data contain hundreds of thousands of clones, around 15% of them seen just once; the ten biggest clones take up just under 0.04%. The data were obtained in a study of beta chain features in type 1 diabetes. Study-wide findings and caveats: All four CD4+ subsets of Type 1 diabetes patients contained TCRB CDR3s that were moderately but significantly shorter.

This CDR3 contains 14 residues. V was pared by 3 bases and J by 6 bases, with 6 bases of the junction left unmatched. The source material was naive CD4+ T cells from blood. V usage is TRBV23-1 and J usage is TRBJ1-2; 8 bases map to TRBD1. TRBV23-1 is an open reading frame, and its role is uncertain. This TCR was recovered from a man younger than 35 with type 1 diabetes. As DNA, the CDR3 is TGCGCCAGCAGTCATCAGGGGGCTGCGGATGGCTACACCTTC. It encodes CASSHQGAADGYTF.